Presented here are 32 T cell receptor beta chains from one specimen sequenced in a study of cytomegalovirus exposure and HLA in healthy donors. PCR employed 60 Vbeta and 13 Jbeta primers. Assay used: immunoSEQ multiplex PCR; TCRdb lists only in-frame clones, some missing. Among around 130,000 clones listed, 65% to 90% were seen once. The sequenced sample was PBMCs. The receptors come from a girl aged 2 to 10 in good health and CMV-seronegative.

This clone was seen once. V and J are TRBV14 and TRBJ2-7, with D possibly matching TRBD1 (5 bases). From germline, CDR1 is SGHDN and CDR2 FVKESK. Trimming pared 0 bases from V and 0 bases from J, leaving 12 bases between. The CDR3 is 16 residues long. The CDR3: CASSQDRTLYSYEQYF. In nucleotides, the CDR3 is TGTGCCAGCAGCCAAGACAGGACATTATACTCCTACGAGCAGTACTTC.

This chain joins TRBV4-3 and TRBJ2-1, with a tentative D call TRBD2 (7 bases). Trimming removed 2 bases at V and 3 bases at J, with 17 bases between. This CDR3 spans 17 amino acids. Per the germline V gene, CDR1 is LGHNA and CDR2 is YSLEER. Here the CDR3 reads CASSQSFAGALYNEQFF. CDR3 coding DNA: TGCGCCAGCAGCCAAAGTTTCGCGGGGGCCCTCTACAATGAGCAGTTCTTC.

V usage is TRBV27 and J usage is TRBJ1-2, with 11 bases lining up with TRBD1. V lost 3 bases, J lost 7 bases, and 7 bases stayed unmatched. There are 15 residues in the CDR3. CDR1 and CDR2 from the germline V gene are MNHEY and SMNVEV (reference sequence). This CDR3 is CASSLDRGQVSGYTF. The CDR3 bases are TGTGCCAGCAGTTTGGACAGGGGGCAGGTAAGTGGCTACACCTTC.

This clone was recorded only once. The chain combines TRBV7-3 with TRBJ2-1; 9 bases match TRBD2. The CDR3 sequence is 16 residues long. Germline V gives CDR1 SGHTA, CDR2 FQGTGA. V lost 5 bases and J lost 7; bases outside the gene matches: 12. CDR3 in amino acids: CASSPSSGGTGNEQFF. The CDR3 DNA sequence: TGTGCCAGCAGCCCTAGTAGCGGGGGCACGGGGAATGAGCAGTTCTTC.

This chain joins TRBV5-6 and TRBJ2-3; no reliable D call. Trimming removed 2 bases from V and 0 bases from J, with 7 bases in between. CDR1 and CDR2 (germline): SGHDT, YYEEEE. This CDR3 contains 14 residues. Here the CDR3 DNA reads TGTGCCAGCAGCTTCGTATCTAGCACAGATACGCAGTATTTT. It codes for CASSFVSSTDTQYF.

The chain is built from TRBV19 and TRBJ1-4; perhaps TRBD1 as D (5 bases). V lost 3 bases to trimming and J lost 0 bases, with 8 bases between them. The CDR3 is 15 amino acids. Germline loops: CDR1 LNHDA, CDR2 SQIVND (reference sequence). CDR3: CASSIGDSTNEKLFF. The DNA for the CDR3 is TGTGCCAGTAGTATTGGGGACTCAACTAATGAAAAACTGTTTTTT.

The CDR3 sequence: CASSATSIGTDTQYF. The CDR3 DNA sequence: TGTGCCAGCAGTGCTACGTCGATCGGTACAGATACGCAGTATTTT. This sequence joins TRBV6-1 and TRBJ2-3; D unresolved. The CDR3 is 15 residues long. Per the germline V gene, CDR1 is MNHNS and CDR2 is SASEGT. V lost 4 bases and J lost 3, with 14 bases in between.

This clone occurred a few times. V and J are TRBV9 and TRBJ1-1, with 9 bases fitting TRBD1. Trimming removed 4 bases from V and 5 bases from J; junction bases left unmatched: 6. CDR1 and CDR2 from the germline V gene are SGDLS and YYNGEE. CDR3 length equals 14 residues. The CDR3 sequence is CASSPRQGGTEAFF. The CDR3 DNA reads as TGTGCCAGCAGCCCAAGACAGGGGGGAACTGAAGCTTTCTTT.

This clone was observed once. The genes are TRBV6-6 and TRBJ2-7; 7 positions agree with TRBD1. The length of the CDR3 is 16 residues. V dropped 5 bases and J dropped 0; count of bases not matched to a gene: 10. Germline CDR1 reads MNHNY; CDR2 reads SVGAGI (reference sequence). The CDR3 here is CASSPPRTGYSYEQYF. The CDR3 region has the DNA TGTGCCAGCAGTCCCCCTCGGACAGGCTACTCCTACGAGCAGTACTTC.

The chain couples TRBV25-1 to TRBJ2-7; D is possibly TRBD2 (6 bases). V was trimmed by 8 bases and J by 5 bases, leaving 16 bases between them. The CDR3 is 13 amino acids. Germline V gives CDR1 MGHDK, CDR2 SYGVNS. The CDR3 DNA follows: TGTGCCAGCGCCGGAACGGGGGTGGACGAGCAGTACGTC. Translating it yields CASAGTGVDEQYV.

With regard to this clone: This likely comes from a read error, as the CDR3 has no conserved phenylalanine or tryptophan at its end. The CDR3 loop reads CSVELGTPSHEQYL. In DNA form, the CDR3 reads TGCAGCGTTGAGTTGGGGACACCTAGCCACGAGCAGTACCTC. V gene TRBV29-1 combines with J gene TRBJ2-7; tentative D call: TRBD1 (6 bases). The V gene lost 3 bases and the J gene lost 5 bases, with 17 bases spanning the gap. This CDR3 region has 14 residues. Looked up from germline, CDR1 is SQVTM and CDR2 is ANQGSEA.

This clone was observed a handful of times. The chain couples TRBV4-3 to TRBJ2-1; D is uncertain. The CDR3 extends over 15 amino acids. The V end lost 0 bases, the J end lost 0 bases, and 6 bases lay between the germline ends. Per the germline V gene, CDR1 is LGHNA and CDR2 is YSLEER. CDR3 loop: CASSQDKNSYNEQFF. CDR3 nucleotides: TGCGCCAGCAGCCAAGATAAAAACTCCTACAATGAGCAGTTCTTC.

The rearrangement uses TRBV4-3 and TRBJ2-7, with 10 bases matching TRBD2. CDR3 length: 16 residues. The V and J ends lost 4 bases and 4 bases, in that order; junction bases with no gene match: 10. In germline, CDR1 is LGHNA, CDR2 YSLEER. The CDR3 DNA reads TGCGCCAGCAGCCCTAACCATGGACTAGCGGCTTACGAGCAGTACTTC. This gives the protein CASSPNHGLAAYEQYF.

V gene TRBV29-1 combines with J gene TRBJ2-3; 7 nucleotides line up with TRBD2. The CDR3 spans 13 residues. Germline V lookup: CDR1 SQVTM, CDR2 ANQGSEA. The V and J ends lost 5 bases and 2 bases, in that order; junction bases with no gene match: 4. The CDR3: CSVYSGNTDTQYF. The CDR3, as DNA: TGCAGCGTTTACAGCGGGAACACAGATACGCAGTATTTT.

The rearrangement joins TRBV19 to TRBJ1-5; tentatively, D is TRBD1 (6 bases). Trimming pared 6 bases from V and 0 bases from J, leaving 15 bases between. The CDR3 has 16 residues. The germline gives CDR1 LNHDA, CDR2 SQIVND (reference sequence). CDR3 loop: CASRGQGSHSNQPQHF. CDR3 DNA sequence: TGTGCCAGTAGAGGGCAGGGGTCACATAGCAATCAGCCCCAGCATTTT.

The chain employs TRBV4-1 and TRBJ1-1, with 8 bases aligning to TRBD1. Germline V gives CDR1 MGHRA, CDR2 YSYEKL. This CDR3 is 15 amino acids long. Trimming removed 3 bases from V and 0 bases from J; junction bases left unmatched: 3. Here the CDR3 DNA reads TGCGCCAGCAGCCACCTGGACAGGGTGAACACTGAAGCTTTCTTT. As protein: CASSHLDRVNTEAFF.

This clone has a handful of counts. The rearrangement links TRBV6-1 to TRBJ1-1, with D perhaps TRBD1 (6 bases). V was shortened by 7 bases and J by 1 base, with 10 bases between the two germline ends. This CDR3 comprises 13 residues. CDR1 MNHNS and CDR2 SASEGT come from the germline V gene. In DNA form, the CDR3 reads TGTGCCAGCACCGACAGGCGGAACACTGAAGCTTTCTTT. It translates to CASTDRRNTEAFF.

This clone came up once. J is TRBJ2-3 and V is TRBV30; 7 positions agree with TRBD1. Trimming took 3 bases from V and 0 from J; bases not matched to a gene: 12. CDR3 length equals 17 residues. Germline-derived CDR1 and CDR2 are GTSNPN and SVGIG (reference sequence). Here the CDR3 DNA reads TGTGCCTGGAGGGGTGAGATGGGACAGTCCAGCACAGATACGCAGTATTTT. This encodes CAWRGEMGQSSTDTQYF.

The CDR3, as DNA: TGTGCCAGCAGTCCTTATCAGGGGAACGAGCAGTACTTC. Its translation: CASSPYQGNEQYF. The chain joins TRBV7-6 to TRBJ2-7, with D possibly TRBD1 on 6 matching bases. The germline V gene has CDR1 SGHVS and CDR2 FNYEAQ. V was trimmed by 6 bases and J by 5 bases, leaving 14 bases between them. The CDR3 has 13 amino acids. Combining the CDR3 with reference TRBV7-6 and TRBJ2-7 gives the whole variable domain GAGVSQSPRYKVTKRGQDVALRCDPISGHVSLYWYRQALGQGPEFLTYFNYEAQQDKSGLPNDRFSAERPEGSISTLTIQRTEQRDSAMYRCASSPYQGNEQYFGPGTRLTVT.

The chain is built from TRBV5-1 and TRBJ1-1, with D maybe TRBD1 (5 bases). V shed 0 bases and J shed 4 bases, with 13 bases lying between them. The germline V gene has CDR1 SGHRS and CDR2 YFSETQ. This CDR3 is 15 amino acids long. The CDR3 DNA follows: TGCGCCAGCAGCTTGGTCGGGGGTTGGGTCACTGAAGCTTTCTTT. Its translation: CASSLVGGWVTEAFF.

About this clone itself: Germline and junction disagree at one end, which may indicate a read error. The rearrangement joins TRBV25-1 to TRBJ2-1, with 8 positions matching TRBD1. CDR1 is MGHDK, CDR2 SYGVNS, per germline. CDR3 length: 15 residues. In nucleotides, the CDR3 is TGTACCAGCAGTGGGGGACAGGACTACTACAATGAGCAGTTCTTC. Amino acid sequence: CTSSGGQDYYNEQFF.

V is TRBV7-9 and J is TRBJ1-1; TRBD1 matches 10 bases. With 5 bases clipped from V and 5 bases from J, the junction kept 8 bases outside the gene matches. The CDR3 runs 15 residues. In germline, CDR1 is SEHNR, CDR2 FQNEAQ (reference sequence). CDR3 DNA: TGTGCCAGCAGCGCGGGACAGGGGAAGTGGACTGAAGCTTTCTTT. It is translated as CASSAGQGKWTEAFF.

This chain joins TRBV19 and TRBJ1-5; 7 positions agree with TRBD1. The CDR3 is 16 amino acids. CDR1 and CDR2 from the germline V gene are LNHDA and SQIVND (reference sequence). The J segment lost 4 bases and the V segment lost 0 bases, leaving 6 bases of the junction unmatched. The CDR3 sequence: CASSIEGTAYNQPQHF. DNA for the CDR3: TGTGCCAGTAGTATAGAGGGGACAGCCTATAATCAGCCCCAGCATTTT. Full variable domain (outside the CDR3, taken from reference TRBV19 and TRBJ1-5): DGGITQSPKYLFRKEGQNVTLSCEQNLNHDAMYWYRQDPGQGLRLIYYSQIVNDFQKGDIAEGYSVSREKKESFPLTVTSAQKNPTAFYLCASSIEGTAYNQPQHFGDGTRLSIL.

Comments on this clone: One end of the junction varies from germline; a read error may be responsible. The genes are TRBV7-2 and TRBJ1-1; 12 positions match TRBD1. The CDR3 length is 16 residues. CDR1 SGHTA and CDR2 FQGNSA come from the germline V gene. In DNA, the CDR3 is TGTGCCGGTTCCTCCGGGGACAGGGGGCAGAACGCTGAAGCTTTCTTT. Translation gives CAGSSGDRGQNAEAFF.

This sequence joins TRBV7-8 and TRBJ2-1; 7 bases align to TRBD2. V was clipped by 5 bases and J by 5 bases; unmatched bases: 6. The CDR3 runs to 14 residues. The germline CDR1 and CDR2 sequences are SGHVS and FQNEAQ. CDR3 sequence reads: CASSLSGIHNEQFF. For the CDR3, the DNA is TGTGCCAGCAGCCTCAGCGGGATCCACAATGAGCAGTTCTTC. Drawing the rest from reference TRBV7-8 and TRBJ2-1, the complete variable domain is GAGVSQSPRYKVAKRGQDVALRCDPISGHVSLFWYQQALGQGPEFLTYFQNEAQLDKSGLPSDRFFAERPEGSVSTLKIQRTQQEDSAVYLCASSLSGIHNEQFFGPGTRLTVL.

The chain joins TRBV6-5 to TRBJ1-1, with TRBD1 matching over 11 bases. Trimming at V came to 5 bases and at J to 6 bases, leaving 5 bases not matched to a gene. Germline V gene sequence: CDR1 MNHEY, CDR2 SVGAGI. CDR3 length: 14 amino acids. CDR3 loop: CASSRDRGAAEAFF. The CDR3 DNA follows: TGTGCCAGCAGTAGGGACAGGGGGGCGGCTGAAGCTTTCTTT.

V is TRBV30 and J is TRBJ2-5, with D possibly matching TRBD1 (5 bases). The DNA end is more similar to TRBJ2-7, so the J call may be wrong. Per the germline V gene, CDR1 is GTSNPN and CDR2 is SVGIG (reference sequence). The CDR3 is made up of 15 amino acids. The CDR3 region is CAWSDGAVLSYEQYF. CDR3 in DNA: TGTGCCTGGAGTGATGGGGCAGTTCTCTCCTACGAGCAGTACTTC.

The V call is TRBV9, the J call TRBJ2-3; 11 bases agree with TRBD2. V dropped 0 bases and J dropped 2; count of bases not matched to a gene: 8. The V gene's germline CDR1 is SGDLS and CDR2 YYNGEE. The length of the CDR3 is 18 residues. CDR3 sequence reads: CASSVGSPTSGITDTQYF. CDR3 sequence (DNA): TGTGCCAGCAGCGTAGGCTCACCGACTAGCGGGATCACAGATACGCAGTATTTT.

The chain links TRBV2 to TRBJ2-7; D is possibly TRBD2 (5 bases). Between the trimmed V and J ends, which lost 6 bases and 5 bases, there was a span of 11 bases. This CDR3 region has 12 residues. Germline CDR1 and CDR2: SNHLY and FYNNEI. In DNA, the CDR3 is TGTGCCAGCAGGGGCACTAGGGACGAGCAGTACTTC. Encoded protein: CASRGTRDEQYF.

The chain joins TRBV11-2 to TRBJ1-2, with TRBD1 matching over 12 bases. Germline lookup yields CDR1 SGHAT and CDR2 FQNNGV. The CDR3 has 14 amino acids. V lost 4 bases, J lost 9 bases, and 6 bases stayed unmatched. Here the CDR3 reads CASSWGTGGSSYTF. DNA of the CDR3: TGTGCCAGCAGCTGGGGGACAGGGGGCTCAAGCTACACCTTC.

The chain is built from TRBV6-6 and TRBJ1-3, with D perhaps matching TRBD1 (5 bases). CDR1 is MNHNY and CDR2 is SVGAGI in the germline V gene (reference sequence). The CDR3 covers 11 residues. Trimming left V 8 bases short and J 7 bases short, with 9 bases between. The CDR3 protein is CASGGGNTIYF. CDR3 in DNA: TGTGCCAGCGGGGGGGGGAACACCATATATTTT.

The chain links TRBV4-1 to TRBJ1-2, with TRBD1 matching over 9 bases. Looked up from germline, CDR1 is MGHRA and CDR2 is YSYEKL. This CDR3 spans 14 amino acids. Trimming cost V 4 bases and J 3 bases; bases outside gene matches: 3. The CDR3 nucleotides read TGCGCCAGCAGCCTCCGGGACAGGGACTATGGCTACACCTTC. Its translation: CASSLRDRDYGYTF.